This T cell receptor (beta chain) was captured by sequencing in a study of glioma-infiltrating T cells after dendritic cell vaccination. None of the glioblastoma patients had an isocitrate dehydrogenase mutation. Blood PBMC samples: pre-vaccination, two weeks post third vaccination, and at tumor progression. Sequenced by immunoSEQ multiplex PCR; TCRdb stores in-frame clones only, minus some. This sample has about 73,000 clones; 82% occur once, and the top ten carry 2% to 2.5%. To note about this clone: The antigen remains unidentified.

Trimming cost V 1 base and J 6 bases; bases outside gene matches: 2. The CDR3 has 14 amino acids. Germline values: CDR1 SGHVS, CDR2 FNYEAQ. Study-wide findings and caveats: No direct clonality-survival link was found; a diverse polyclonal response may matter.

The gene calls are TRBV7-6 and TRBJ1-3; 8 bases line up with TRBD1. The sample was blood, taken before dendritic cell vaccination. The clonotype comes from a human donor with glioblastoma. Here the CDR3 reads CASSLGQGSNTIYF. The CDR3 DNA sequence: TGTGCCAGCAGCTTAGGACAGGGGTCAAACACCATATATTTT.